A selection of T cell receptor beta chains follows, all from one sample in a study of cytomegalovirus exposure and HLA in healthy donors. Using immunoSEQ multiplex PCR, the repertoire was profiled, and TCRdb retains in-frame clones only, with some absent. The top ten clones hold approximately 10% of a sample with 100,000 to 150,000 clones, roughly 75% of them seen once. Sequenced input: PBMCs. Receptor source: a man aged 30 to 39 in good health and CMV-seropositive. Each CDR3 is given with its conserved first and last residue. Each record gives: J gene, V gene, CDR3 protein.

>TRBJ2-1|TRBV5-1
CASSYLTGGAMNEQFF
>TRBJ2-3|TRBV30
CAWTHRDTQYF
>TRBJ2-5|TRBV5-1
CASSFGGPGETQYF
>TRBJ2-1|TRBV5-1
CASSLGRRGYNEQFF
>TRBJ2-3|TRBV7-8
CASSRRESSTDTQYF
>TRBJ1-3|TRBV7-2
CASSLVAGGRAAGNTIYF
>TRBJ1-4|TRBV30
CAWSVSEATNEKLFF
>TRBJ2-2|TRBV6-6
CASGGGLAGLTGELFF
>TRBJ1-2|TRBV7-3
CASSLNPFPHLGYTF
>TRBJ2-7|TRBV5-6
CASSLEGTGSSEQYF
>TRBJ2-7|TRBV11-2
CASSPGTSTYEQYF
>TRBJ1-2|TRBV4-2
CASSQDNGVGYTF
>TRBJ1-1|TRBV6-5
CASSYSIGLGAFF
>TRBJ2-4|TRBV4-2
CASSPKEQRTGKNIQYF
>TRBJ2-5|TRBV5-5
CASSFGLADYQETQYF
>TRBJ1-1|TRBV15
CATSTAGTATSEAFF
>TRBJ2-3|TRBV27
CASSPWSGRMYTQYF
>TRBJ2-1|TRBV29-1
CSVSRQGAYNEQFF
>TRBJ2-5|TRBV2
CASSEGQTSGRGETQYF
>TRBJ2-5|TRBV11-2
CASSLLGGGPIEETQYF
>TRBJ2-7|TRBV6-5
CASSNIPPREQYF
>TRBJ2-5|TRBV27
CASSLFAGGPETQYF
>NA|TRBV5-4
CASSSTGVSYEQYF
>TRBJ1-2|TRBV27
CASSSQGWNGYTF
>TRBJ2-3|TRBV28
CASSWAGGYTDTQYF
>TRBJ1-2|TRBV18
CASSPEVAGGYTF
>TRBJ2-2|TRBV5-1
CASSFSPPGELFF
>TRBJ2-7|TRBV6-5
CASSPGHHYEQYF
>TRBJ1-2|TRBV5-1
CASSSTGMNYGYTF
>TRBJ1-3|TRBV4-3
CASSRGQNSGNTIYF
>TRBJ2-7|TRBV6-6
CASNLRLAGVDEQYF
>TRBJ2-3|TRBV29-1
CSVVGYMTGGRHRDTQYF
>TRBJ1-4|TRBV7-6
CASSEQGLDEKLFF
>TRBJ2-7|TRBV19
CASRLTGTTTYEQYF
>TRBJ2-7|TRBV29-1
CSVGQGRDEQYF
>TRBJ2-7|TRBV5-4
CASSLGGLPKEIYEQYF
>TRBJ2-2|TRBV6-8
CAGSGGEDAGELFF
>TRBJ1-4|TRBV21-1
CASSNGLRDRGFPNEKLFF
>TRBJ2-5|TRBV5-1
CASSSDWGETQYF
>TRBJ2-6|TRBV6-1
CASSEYNRGAGANVLTF
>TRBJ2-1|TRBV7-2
CASIPHLPLGGRGLDEQFF
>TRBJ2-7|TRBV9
CASSDGGGRGNEQYF
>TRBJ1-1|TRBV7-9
CASSLGGQKNTEAFF
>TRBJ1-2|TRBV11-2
CASSPSTDYGYTF
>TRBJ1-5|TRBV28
CASTTANQPQHF
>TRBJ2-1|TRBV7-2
CASSSPRASGRSGEQFF
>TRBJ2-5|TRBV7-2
CASSPLAGAQETQYF
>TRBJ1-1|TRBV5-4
CASSAGQMNTEAFF
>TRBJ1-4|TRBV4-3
CASSQDQQGALNEKLFF
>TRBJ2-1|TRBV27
CASSPRVLRPEQFF
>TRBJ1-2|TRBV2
CASSVNRYNYGYTF
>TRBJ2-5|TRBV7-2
CASSLQGRETQYF